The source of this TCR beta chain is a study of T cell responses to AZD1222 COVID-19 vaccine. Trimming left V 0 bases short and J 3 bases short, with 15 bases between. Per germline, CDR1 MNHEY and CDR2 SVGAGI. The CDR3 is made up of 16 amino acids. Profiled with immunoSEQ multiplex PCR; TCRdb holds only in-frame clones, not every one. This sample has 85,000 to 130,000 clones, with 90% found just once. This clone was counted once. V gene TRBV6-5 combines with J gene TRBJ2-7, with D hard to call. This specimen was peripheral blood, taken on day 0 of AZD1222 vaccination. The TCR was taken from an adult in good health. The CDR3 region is CASSYSDTDPVYEQYF. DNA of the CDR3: TGTGCCAGCAGTTACTCAGATACAGACCCCGTCTACGAGCAGTACTTC.